Detailed here is one T cell receptor (beta chain). Its antigen is still unknown. This entry belongs to a study of OX40 agonist ivuxolimab in advanced cancers. Germline CDR1 LGHNA, CDR2 YSLEER. The CDR3 loop spans 17 amino acids. The V and J ends lost 4 bases and 0 bases respectively, with 13 bases between them. Clones were read by immunoSEQ multiplex PCR, and TCRdb kept only the in-frame ones, dropping some. The sample lists approximately 54,000 clones, about 91% occurring once. Baseline, cycle 4 day 1, and cycle 7 day 1 were the blood sampling points. Study outcomes and limitations: Clonal expansion among partial responders at 0.1-3.0 mg/kg ranked near the lowest. Clonal expansion was seen in CD4+ and CD8+ blood T cells by week 6 at 0.1 to 3.0 mg/kg. Relative to CD4+, CD8+ T cells held more expanded clones on average.

The J gene is TRBJ2-6, the V gene TRBV4-3, with a weak D call TRBD1 (6 bases). This material consisted of CD4+ or CD8+ T cells sorted from blood, taken in a trial of the OX40 agonist ivuxolimab. This TCR came from an adult with an advanced solid tumor such as melanoma, head and neck, liver or kidney cancer. The CDR3 here is CASSLGQFSSGANVLTF. For the CDR3, the DNA is TGCGCCAGCAGCCTTGGACAGTTTAGCTCTGGGGCCAACGTCCTGACTTTC.